The present TCR beta chain was sequenced within a study of T-cell reconstitution after alpha-beta-depleted transplantation in children. The study, taken as a whole, reports: Certain patients had high TCRbeta diversity at day 60, and it came from recipient T cells and thymic progenitors that survived. Roughly two months post-transplant, alpha-beta T cells reportedly originated from several hundred graft clones that had expanded.

Per germline, CDR1 ENHRY and CDR2 SYGVKD. V lost 3 bases and J lost 2; bases outside the gene matches: 6. The CDR3 totals 16 residues. Details on this clonotype: Antigen specificity is unknown.

Preparation of the TCRbeta library was carried out with unique molecular identifiers. TCRdb called the PCR reads again in MiXCR, with one record for every CDR3 protein. The sample contains about 440,000 distinct CDR3 sequences, roughly 44% of which appear only once. Source: PBMCs, taken before TCRalphabeta/CD19-depleted stem cell transplant. This chain links TRBV10-3 with TRBJ2-3; 9 nucleotides agree with TRBD2. The source is a girl aged 2-10 years with aplastic anemia, due to receive a stem cell transplant. In nucleotides, the CDR3 is TGTGCCATCAGTGAAGGTAGCGGGAGCCCCACAGATACGCAGTATTTT. Translating it yields CAISEGSGSPTDTQYF.